Listed here is a single T cell receptor (beta chain). These data belong to a study of response to subunit inactivated influenza vaccine. MiXCR, applied by TCRdb to the RT-PCR reads, yields one record per CDR3 protein. The sample has 500,000 to 600,000 distinct CDR3 sequences, 11% seen once. Trimming cost V 6 bases and J 3 bases, with 18 bases left between them. The CDR3 has 16 residues. Germline assignment: CDR1 MNHEY and CDR2 SVGAGI. The sample was also reused in another study, on T cells expressing NK-cell markers. This second report adds: For TCR beta, cDNA was produced by 5'RACE template switching with UMIs. Eight donors were sequenced, seven testing HCMV-seropositive and one testing seronegative.

Here the sequenced sample was PBMCs from blood, taken on the day of vaccination. This receptor was identified in a man between 50 and 59 years old who received an inactivated influenza vaccine. The chain employs TRBV6-5 and TRBJ2-1; D perhaps matches TRBD2 (6 bases). The CDR3 reads CASSSSGRGFYNEQFF. The CDR3 nucleotides are TGTGCCAGCAGCTCCTCGGGGCGGGGATTCTACAATGAGCAGTTCTTC.